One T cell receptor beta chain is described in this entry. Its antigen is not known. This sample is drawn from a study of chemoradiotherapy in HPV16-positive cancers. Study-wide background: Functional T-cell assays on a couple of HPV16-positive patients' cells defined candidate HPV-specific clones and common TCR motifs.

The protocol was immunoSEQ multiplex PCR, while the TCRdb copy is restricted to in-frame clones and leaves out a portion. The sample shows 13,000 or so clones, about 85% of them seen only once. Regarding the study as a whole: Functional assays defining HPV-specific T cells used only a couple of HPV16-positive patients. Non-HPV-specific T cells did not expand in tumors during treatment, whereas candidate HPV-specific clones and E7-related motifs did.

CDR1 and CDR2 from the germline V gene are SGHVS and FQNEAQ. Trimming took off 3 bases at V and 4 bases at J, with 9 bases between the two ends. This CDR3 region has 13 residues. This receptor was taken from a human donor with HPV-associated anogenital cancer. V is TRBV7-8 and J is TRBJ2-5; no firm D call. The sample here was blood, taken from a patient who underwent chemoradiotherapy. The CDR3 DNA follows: TGTGCCAGCAGCTTTTGGCGCGTAGAGACCCAGTACTTC. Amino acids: CASSFWRVETQYF. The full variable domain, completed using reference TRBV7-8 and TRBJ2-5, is GAGVSQSPRYKVAKRGQDVALRCDPISGHVSLFWYQQALGQGPEFLTYFQNEAQLDKSGLPSDRFFAERPEGSVSTLKIQRTQQEDSAVYLCASSFWRVETQYFGPGTRLLVL.